Included here is one TCR beta chain sequence, with context. A clone one base away is much larger, so this may be a read error. The CDR3 totals 12 residues. Germline-derived CDR1 and CDR2 are SQVTM and ANQGSEA. V was clipped by 5 bases and J by 5 bases, with 13 bases between them. Indicated time point: sample taken at primary tumor resection. The 55 to 90 donors had untreated early-stage non-small cell lung cancer. The sample comes from a study of spatial heterogeneity in lung cancer. About the study: The study consistently detected more beta-chain than alpha-chain sequences.

TCRdb fed the 5' RACE reads into MiXCR, producing one record per CDR3 protein. The top ten hold 20% to 30% of the sample, which has about 38,000 distinct CDR3 sequences, roughly 5.4% seen once. J is TRBJ2-7 and V is TRBV29-1; D could derive from TRBD1 or TRBD2 (5 bases each). The sample was PBMCs, taken at surgery. The receptor was derived from a female donor with early-stage non-small cell lung cancer. CDR3 protein: CSVRKGTDEQYF. CDR3 DNA: TGCAGCGTTAGAAAAGGGACCGACGAGCAGTACTTC.